The 32 T cell receptor beta chains in this list originate from one sample, sequenced in a study of T cells in Graves' hyperthyroidism and ophthalmopathy. Amplification targeted TCR beta CDR3 regions from RNA transcripts. With the HTBI primer set, the TCR CDR3 went through a first round of RT-PCR. TCRdb passed the multiplex PCR reads through MiXCR, listing each CDR3 protein once. The data show hundreds of thousands of distinct CDR3 sequences, more than 30% seen once. Sequences were obtained from blood. The receptors shown here come from a man aged 18-30 years with Graves' hyperthyroidism.

The gene calls are TRBV19 and TRBJ2-7, with TRBD1 identical over 7 bases. Germline values: CDR1 LNHDA, CDR2 SQIVND (reference sequence). After removal of 6 bases from V and 2 bases from J, the junction contained 7 bases not matched to a gene. The CDR3 loop spans 14 amino acids. CDR3 in DNA: TGTGCCAGTAGCTTCCAACAGGGGACCTACGAGCAGTACTTC. It translates to CASSFQQGTYEQYF. Supplemented by reference TRBV19 and TRBJ2-7, the full variable domain reads DGGITQSPKYLFRKEGQNVTLSCEQNLNHDAMYWYRQDPGQGLRLIYYSQIVNDFQKGDIAEGYSVSREKKESFPLTVTSAQKNPTAFYLCASSFQQGTYEQYFGPGTRLTVT.

This clonotype was seen a handful of times. The junction and the germline gene differ at one end; a read error may be behind it. V usage is TRBV5-1 and J usage is TRBJ2-7, with D hard to call. This CDR3 comprises 14 residues. Germline CDR1 and CDR2: SGHRS and YFSETQ. In DNA form, the CDR3 reads TGTGCCAGCAGCGAAAACATGCGTCCCTACGAGCAGTACTTC. This translates into CASSENMRPYEQYF.

The chain joins TRBV11-2 to TRBJ1-6, with D possibly being TRBD1 (5 bases). Between the trimmed V and J ends, which lost 5 bases and 7 bases, there was a span of 12 bases. Per germline, CDR1 SGHAT and CDR2 FQNNGV. There are 14 residues in the CDR3. The CDR3 sequence is CASSQDYRNSPLHF. The DNA for the CDR3 is TGTGCCAGCAGCCAAGATTACAGGAATTCACCCCTCCACTTT.

This clonotype was picked up many times. The gene calls are TRBV20-1 and TRBJ1-6, with 9 bases that match TRBD1. CDR3 length: 14 residues. With 6 bases clipped from V and 7 bases from J, the junction kept 7 bases outside the gene matches. Looked up from germline, CDR1 is DFQATT and CDR2 is SNEGSKA (reference sequence). This CDR3 reads CSAGLGTGNSPLHF. CDR3 sequence (DNA): TGCAGTGCCGGTTTGGGGACAGGGAATTCACCCCTCCACTTT.

This clonotype was recorded a few times. J is TRBJ1-2 and V is TRBV9; D is undetermined. V was cut by 3 bases and J by 5 bases, with 14 bases left in between. The germline V gene encodes CDR1 SGDLS and CDR2 YYNGEE. This CDR3 has 14 amino acids. The CDR3 region has the DNA TGTGCCAGCAGCGGCCAGGCAGCTCTATATGGCTACACCTTC. Amino acids: CASSGQAALYGYTF. The whole variable domain, filled in from reference TRBV9 and TRBJ1-2, reads DSGVTQTPKHLITATGQRVTLRCSPRSGDLSVYWYQQSLDQGLQFLIQYYNGEERAKGNILERFSAQQFPDLHSELNLSSLELGDSALYFCASSGQAALYGYTFGSGTRLTVV.

The genes are TRBV7-9 and TRBJ2-7, with D perhaps TRBD1 (6 bases). Trimming removed 1 base at V and 1 base at J, with 11 bases between. This CDR3 is 15 amino acids long. CDR1 and CDR2 (germline): SEHNR, FQNEAQ (reference sequence). The CDR3 loop reads CASSLGAGASYEQYF. Written as DNA, the CDR3 is TGTGCCAGCAGCTTAGGCGCAGGGGCGTCCTACGAGCAGTACTTC.

The rearrangement links TRBV12-3 or TRBV12-4 to TRBJ1-5; D might be TRBD1 (6 bases). The CDR3 covers 15 residues. Trimming pared 6 bases from V and 5 bases from J, leaving 17 bases between. The CDR3 nucleotides are TGTGCCAGCAGACTCGGACAGTTCGATTATCAGCCCCAGCATTTT. This gives the protein CASRLGQFDYQPQHF.

CDR3 nucleotide sequence: TGCGCCAGCAGCCAAGGACACCAAGAGACCCAGTACTTC. Residues: CASSQGHQETQYF. V usage is TRBV4-1 and J usage is TRBJ2-5; D call uncertain. Trimming removed 1 base from V and 0 bases from J, with 3 bases in between. The CDR3 has 13 amino acids. Germline CDR1 MGHRA, CDR2 YSYEKL.

The V call is TRBV12-3 or TRBV12-4, the J call TRBJ1-2; perhaps TRBD1 as D (5 bases). Deletions cut 6 bases from V and 4 bases from J, with 12 bases between. CDR3 length equals 13 residues. The CDR3 loop is CASSQAGAYGYTF. Written as DNA, the CDR3 is TGTGCCAGCAGCCAAGCCGGGGCCTATGGCTACACCTTC.

In its sample, this clonotype was seen a few times. This chain joins TRBV5-1 and TRBJ2-7; 9 bases align to TRBD1. The germline V gene has CDR1 SGHRS and CDR2 YFSETQ. The CDR3 is 16 residues long. The ends lost 2 bases at V and 6 bases at J; junction bases unmatched: 12. The CDR3 nucleotides are TGCGCCAGCAGCTTCAGAGCCGGGACAGGGTCGAGCGAGCAGTACTTC. It encodes CASSFRAGTGSSEQYF.

The genes are TRBV5-6 and TRBJ1-5, with 7 positions matching TRBD1. The CDR3 covers 16 residues. Looked up from germline, CDR1 is SGHDT and CDR2 is YYEEEE. Trimming cost V 3 bases and J 5 bases; bases outside gene matches: 11. Written as DNA, the CDR3 is TGTGCCAGCAGCTGGGGGGGACAGCCCACGGATCAGCCCCAGCATTTT. Protein product: CASSWGGQPTDQPQHF.

The chain employs TRBV11-2 and TRBJ2-7; the match to TRBD1 covers 10 bases. The CDR3 contains 16 residues. Germline CDR1 SGHAT, CDR2 FQNNGV. V lost 5 bases, J lost 1 base, and 8 bases stayed unmatched. As DNA, the CDR3 is TGTGCCAGCAGCCCGTGGAGACAGGGGGCGTCCTACGAGCAGTACTTC. As protein: CASSPWRQGASYEQYF.

Many counts were recorded for this clonotype. The V and J genes are TRBV10-3 and TRBJ2-2; D is ambiguous. CDR1 ENHRY and CDR2 SYGVKD come from the germline V gene. Trimming took 9 bases from V and 0 from J, leaving 5 bases between them. This CDR3 has 12 residues. DNA for the CDR3: TGTGCCATTTCCCCGAACACCGGGGAGCTGTTTTTT. Its translation is CAISPNTGELFF.

The chain links TRBV7-9 to TRBJ2-7; 7 bases line up with TRBD2. Germline values: CDR1 SEHNR, CDR2 FQNEAQ (reference sequence). The CDR3 loop spans 15 amino acids. V trimming: 6 bases; J trimming: 5 bases; junction bases outside the gene matches: 13. The CDR3 nucleotides are TGTGCCAGCAGTCCCTCGGGCGGGAGCATGGACGAGCAGTACTTC. Encoded protein: CASSPSGGSMDEQYF.

This clonotype appeared a few times. DNA for the CDR3: TGTGCCAGCAGCCCCCGAGCGGGGAAGACTGAAGCTTTCTTT. Amino acid sequence: CASSPRAGKTEAFF. V usage is TRBV7-9 and J usage is TRBJ1-1; no reliable D call. From germline, CDR1 is SEHNR and CDR2 FQNEAQ (reference sequence). The CDR3 sequence is 14 residues long. V lost 5 bases and J lost 5, with 15 bases in between.

This clonotype came up a few times. V gene TRBV20-1 combines with J gene TRBJ1-1; TRBD1 might be the D (5 bases). V dropped 3 bases and J dropped 4 bases, with 15 bases sitting between them. CDR3 length: 14 residues. CDR1 is DFQATT and CDR2 is SNEGSKA in the germline V gene (reference sequence). In DNA form, the CDR3 reads TGCAGTGCTAGCGGGTGGGGACGGGGCACTGAAGCTTTCTTT. It encodes CSASGWGRGTEAFF.

This clonotype has ten or more counts. The chain links TRBV15 to TRBJ2-5, with D possibly being TRBD1 (6 bases). Germline CDR1 reads LNHNV; CDR2 reads YYDKDF (reference sequence). V dropped 5 bases and J dropped 0 bases, with 7 bases sitting between them. CDR3 length: 13 amino acids. The CDR3: CATSWDNQETQYF. CDR3 sequence (DNA): TGTGCCACCAGCTGGGACAACCAAGAGACCCAGTACTTC.

This clonotype was counted at least ten times. V and J are TRBV24-1 and TRBJ1-1; no firm D call. The CDR3 covers 13 residues. Germline loops: CDR1 KGHDR, CDR2 SFDVKD. V was trimmed by 4 bases and J by 5 bases, leaving 10 bases between them. The DNA for the CDR3 is TGTGCCACCAGTGAGGGCGTCGGGACTGAAGCTTTCTTT. Amino acid sequence: CATSEGVGTEAFF.

The chain joins TRBV5-1 to TRBJ1-1, with TRBD1 as a possible D gene (5 bases). Germline CDR1 is SGHRS and CDR2 is YFSETQ. The V end was cut by 4 bases, the J end by 7 bases, with 23 bases between. The CDR3 covers 16 residues. CDR3 sequence: CASSLLPGGANNEAFF. CDR3 nucleotide sequence: TGCGCCAGCAGCCTCCTGCCGGGTGGGGCGAATAATGAAGCTTTCTTT.

The chain links TRBV7-2 to TRBJ1-1, with D possibly matching TRBD1 (6 bases). The ends were cut back, 3 bases at V and 0 bases at J, with 11 bases in the middle. Germline-derived CDR1 and CDR2 are SGHTA and FQGNSA. The CDR3 has 15 residues. DNA of the CDR3: TGTGCCAGCAGCTTCGCAGGGGACATGAACACTGAAGCTTTCTTT. The encoded protein is CASSFAGDMNTEAFF. Variable domain in full (rest from reference TRBV7-2 and TRBJ1-1): GAGVSQSPSNKVTEKGKDVELRCDPISGHTALYWYRQSLGQGLEFLIYFQGNSAPDKSGLPSDRFSAERTGGSVSTLTIQRTQQEDSAVYLCASSFAGDMNTEAFFGQGTRLTVV.

About this clonotype: Germline and junction disagree at one end, which may indicate a read error. V usage is TRBV11-1 and J usage is TRBJ1-1, with D possibly being TRBD1 (5 bases). The CDR3 length is 13 residues. The germline gives CDR1 SGHAT, CDR2 FQDESV (reference sequence). The CDR3 DNA follows: TGTGCCGGCAGCGTGACAGTGAACACTGAAGCTTTCTTT. It is translated as CAGSVTVNTEAFF.

This clonotype was detected a few times. The V gene is TRBV6-1, the J gene TRBJ2-6; D is unresolved. The length of the CDR3 is 18 residues. Deletions cut 4 bases from V and 0 bases from J, with 16 bases between. Per the germline V gene, CDR1 is MNHNS and CDR2 is SASEGT. CDR3 sequence: CASSALGLDGSGANVLTF. As DNA, the CDR3 is TGTGCCAGCAGTGCCCTTGGGTTGGACGGCTCTGGGGCCAACGTCCTGACTTTC.

At least ten counts were recorded for this clonotype. The rearrangement uses TRBV7-2 and TRBJ2-7; TRBD2 aligns across 11 bases. Per germline, CDR1 SGHTA and CDR2 FQGNSA. V lost 5 bases, J lost 6 bases, and 3 bases stayed unmatched. The CDR3 has 13 residues. The CDR3 protein is CASSPLAGGEQYF. The CDR3 DNA sequence: TGTGCCAGCAGCCCCCTAGCGGGAGGCGAGCAGTACTTC.

The chain uses TRBV9 and TRBJ2-5; 8 nucleotides match TRBD2. The CDR3 runs to 14 residues. V was pared by 0 bases and J by 11 bases, with 9 bases of the junction left unmatched. Germline CDR1 SGDLS, CDR2 YYNGEE. For the CDR3, the DNA is TGTGCCAGCAGCGTAGGGGCGGGAGGAGATACGCAGTACTTC. It is translated as CASSVGAGGDTQYF.

This CDR3 is CASSFRVPGAFF. Here the CDR3 DNA reads TGTGCCAGCAGTTTCCGGGTACCCGGAGCTTTCTTT. The J gene is TRBJ1-1, the V gene TRBV12-3 or TRBV12-4; no clear D. Between the trimmed V and J ends, which lost 3 bases and 10 bases, there was a span of 12 bases. The CDR3 loop spans 12 amino acids.

This clonotype was observed once. This may be a read error: a much more frequent sequence differs by one nucleotide. The CDR3 DNA reads as TGCAGTGCTCAGGGGAAAGCAAGTTCACCCCCCCACTTT. Translation: CSAQGKASSPPHF. The chain couples TRBV20-1 to TRBJ1-6; the D gene is possibly TRBD1 (6 bases). CDR1 and CDR2 from the germline V gene are DFQATT and SNEGSKA (reference sequence). CDR3 length equals 13 residues.

This clonotype was found many times. CDR3 protein: CASSPGGTNTGELFF. DNA of the CDR3: TGTGCCAGCAGCCCGGGCGGGACGAACACCGGGGAGCTGTTTTTT. V is TRBV5-6 and J is TRBJ2-2; D may be TRBD2 (6 bases). CDR3 length: 15 amino acids. The germline gives CDR1 SGHDT, CDR2 YYEEEE. V dropped 4 bases and J dropped 0 bases, with 10 bases sitting between them.

The chain employs TRBV25-1 and TRBJ1-1; possibly TRBD1 for D (5 bases). Per the germline V gene, CDR1 is MGHDK and CDR2 is SYGVNS. Between the trimmed V and J ends, which lost 3 bases and 2 bases, there was a span of 16 bases. This CDR3 contains 16 residues. The CDR3 reads CASSEGGNGGNTEAFF. As DNA, the CDR3 is TGTGCCAGCAGTGAGGGGGGGAACGGGGGAAACACTGAAGCTTTCTTT.

This clonotype has more than one count but fewer than ten. The J gene is TRBJ1-4, the V gene TRBV6-5; D not resolved. In germline, CDR1 is MNHEY, CDR2 SVGAGI. This CDR3 is built from 15 residues. V lost 0 bases to trimming and J lost 11 bases, with 16 bases between them. The CDR3 sequence: CASSYSSDTLGKLFF. The CDR3 DNA reads TGTGCCAGCAGTTACTCAAGCGACACCTTGGGGAAACTGTTTTTT.

This clonotype came up a few times. The chain has TRBV20-1 and TRBJ1-1, with D possibly being TRBD1 (5 bases). Germline CDR1 is DFQATT and CDR2 is SNEGSKA (reference sequence). V was shortened by 0 bases and J by 4 bases, with 12 bases between the two germline ends. The CDR3 covers 14 residues. The CDR3 nucleotides are TGCAGTGCTAGAGATGTATCAGGGTTCACTGAAGCTTTCTTT. Its translation is CSARDVSGFTEAFF.

J is TRBJ2-5 and V is TRBV29-1; the D is unclear. CDR3 length: 13 amino acids. Germline V gives CDR1 SQVTM, CDR2 ANQGSEA. CDR3 protein: CSYSSPVRETQYF. CDR3 bases: TGCAGTTACTCGAGTCCAGTTCGGGAGACCCAGTACTTC.

The J gene is TRBJ2-7, the V gene TRBV10-3; D could derive from TRBD1 or TRBD2 (5 bases each). The CDR3 totals 15 residues. In germline, CDR1 is ENHRY, CDR2 SYGVKD. Trimming took 3 bases from V and 2 from J, leaving 14 bases between them. CDR3: CAISDGPGPAYEQYF. Written as DNA, the CDR3 is TGTGCCATCAGTGACGGCCCGGGGCCAGCCTACGAGCAGTACTTC.